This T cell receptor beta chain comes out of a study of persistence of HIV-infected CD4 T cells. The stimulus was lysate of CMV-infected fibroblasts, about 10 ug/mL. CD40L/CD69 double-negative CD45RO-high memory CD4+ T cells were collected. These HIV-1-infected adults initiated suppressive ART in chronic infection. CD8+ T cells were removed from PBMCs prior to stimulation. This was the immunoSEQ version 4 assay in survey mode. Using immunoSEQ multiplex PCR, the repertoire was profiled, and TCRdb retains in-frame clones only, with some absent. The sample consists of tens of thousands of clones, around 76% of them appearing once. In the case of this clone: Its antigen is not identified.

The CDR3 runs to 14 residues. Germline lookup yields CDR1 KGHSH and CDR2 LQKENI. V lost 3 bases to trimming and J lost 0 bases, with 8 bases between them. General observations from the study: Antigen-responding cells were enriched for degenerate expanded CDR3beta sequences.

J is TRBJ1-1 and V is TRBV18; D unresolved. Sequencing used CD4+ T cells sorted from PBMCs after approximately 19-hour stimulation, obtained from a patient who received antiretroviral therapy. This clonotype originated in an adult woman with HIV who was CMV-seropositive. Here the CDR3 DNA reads TGTGCCAGCTCACCGACGGCCCTGAACACTGAAGCTTTCTTT. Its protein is CASSPTALNTEAFF.